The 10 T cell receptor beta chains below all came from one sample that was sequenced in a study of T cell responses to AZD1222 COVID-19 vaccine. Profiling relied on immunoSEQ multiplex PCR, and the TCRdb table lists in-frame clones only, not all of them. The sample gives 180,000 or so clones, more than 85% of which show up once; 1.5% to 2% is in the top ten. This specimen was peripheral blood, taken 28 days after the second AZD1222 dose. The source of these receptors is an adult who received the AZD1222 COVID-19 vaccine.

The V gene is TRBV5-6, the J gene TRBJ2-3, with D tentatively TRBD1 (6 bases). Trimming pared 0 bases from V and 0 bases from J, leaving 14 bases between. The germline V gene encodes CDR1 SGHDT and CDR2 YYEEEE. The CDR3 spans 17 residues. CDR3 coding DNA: TGTGCCAGCAGCTTGGACAGGGCCTCATGGAGCACAGATACGCAGTATTTT. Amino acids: CASSLDRASWSTDTQYF.

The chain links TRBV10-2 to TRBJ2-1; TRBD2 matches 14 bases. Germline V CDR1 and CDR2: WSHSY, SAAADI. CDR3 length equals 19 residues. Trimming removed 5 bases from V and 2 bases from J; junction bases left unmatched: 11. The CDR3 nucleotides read TGCGCCAGCAGTCAATACGGACTAGCGGGAGGAAAGGCCTACAATGAGCAGTTCTTC. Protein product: CASSQYGLAGGKAYNEQFF.

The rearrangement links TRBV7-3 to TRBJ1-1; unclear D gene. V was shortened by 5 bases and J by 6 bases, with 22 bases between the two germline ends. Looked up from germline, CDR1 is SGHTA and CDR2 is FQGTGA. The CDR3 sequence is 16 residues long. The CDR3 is CASSPTPPLRIAEAFF. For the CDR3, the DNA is TGTGCCAGCAGCCCCACCCCCCCTCTGAGGATCGCTGAAGCTTTCTTT.

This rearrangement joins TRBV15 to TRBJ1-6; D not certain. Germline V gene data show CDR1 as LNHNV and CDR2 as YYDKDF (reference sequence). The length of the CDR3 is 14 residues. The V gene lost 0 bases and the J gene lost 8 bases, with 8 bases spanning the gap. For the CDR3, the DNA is TGTGCCACCAGCAGAGAAATGGTTGATTCACCCCTCCACTTT. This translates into CATSREMVDSPLHF.

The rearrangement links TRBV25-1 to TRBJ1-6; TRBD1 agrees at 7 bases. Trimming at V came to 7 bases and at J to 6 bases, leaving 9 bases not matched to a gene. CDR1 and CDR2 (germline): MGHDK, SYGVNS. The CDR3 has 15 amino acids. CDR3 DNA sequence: TGTGCCAGCACCCCCCGGGACAGAGTTAATTCACCCCTCCACTTT. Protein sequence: CASTPRDRVNSPLHF.

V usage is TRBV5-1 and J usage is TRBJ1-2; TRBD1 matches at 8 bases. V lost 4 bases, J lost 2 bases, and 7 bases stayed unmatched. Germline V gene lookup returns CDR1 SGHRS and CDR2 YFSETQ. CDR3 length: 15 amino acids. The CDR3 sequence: CASSRRTGPNYGYTF. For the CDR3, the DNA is TGCGCCAGCAGCAGAAGGACAGGGCCCAACTATGGCTACACCTTC.

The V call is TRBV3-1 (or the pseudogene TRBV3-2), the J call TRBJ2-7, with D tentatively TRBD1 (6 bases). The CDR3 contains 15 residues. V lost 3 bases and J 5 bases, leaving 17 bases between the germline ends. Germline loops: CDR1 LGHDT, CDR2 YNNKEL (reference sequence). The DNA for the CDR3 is TGTGCCAGCAGCCAGGGGGCAGGTAGTCTGCACGAGCAGTACTTC. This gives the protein CASSQGAGSLHEQYF.

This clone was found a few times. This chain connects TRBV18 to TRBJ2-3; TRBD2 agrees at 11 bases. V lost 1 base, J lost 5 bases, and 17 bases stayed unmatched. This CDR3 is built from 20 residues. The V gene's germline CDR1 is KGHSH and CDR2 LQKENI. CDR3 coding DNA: TGTGCCAGCTCACCACGGGGGCCTACTTCTAGCGGGAGGTTTCAAGATACGCAGTATTTT. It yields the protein CASSPRGPTSSGRFQDTQYF.

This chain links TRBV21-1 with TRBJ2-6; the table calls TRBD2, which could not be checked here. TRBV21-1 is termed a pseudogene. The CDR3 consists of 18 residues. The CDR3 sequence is CASSKGGLRVSGANVLTF. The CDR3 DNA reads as TGTGCCAGCAGCAAAGGCGGGCTACGAGTCTCTGGGGCCAACGTCCTGACTTTC.

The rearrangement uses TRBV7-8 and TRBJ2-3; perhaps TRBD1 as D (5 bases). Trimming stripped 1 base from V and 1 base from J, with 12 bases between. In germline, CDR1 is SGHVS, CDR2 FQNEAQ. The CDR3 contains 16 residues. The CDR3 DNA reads TGTGCCAGCAGCTTAGTTTCCCAGGGTCGCACAGATACGCAGTATTTT. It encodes CASSLVSQGRTDTQYF.